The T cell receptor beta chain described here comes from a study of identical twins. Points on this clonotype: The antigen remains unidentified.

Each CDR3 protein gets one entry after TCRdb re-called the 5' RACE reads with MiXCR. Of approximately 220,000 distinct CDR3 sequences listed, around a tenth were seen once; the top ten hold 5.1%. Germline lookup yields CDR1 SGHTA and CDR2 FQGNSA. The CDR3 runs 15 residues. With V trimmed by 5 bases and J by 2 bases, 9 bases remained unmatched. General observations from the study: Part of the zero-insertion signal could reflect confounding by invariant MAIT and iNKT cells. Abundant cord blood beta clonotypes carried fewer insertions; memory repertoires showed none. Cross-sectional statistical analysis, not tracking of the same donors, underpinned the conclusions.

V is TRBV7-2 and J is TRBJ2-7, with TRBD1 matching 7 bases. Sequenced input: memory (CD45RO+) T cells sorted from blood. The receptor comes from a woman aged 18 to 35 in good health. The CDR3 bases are TGTGCCAGCAGCCCGAACAGGGGTGGGACCTACGAGCAGTACTTC. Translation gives CASSPNRGGTYEQYF. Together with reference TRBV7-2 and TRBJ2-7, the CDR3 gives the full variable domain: GAGVSQSPSNKVTEKGKDVELRCDPISGHTALYWYRQSLGQGLEFLIYFQGNSAPDKSGLPSDRFSAERTGGSVSTLTIQRTQQEDSAVYLCASSPNRGGTYEQYFGPGTRLTVT.